This is a list of T cell receptor beta chains from one sample in a study of CD8 T cells in Susac syndrome. One entry per CDR3 protein, called by TCRdb with MiXCR from the immunoSEQ multiplex PCR reads. The table records about 130,000 distinct CDR3 sequences, about 96% of them present only once. Sequencing input: CD4+ T cells from PBMCs. These receptor sequences come from a human donor in good health. Both conserved end residues are trimmed from each CDR3. D genes are given only for firm matches.

NA TRBV5-1 ASSLDGHLQETQY
NA TRBV19 ASSRGNQPQH
NA TRBV5-1 ASSSDIQLGEQY
NA TRBV2 ASSATRVSTDTQY
TRBD2 TRBV28 ASRTPRWGGETQY
NA TRBV5-6 ASSGAPTDTQY
NA TRBV15 ATSRAHRDNEKLF
TRBD1 TRBV9 ASSKGTGILQETQY
NA TRBV12-3/TRBV12-4 ASSFGVGVGYEQY
TRBD2 TRBV7-6 ASSKSLSGVAYEQY